This TCR beta chain was identified during a study of CXCR3-negative and CXCR3-positive naive CD8 T cells. A note on this clonotype: Its antigen is not identified.

The TRB libraries of cDNA were built by UMI-labeled 5' RACE. TCRdb reworked the 5' RACE reads into one entry per CDR3 protein, no DNA. The sample table includes around 140,000 distinct CDR3 sequences. This CDR3 contains 18 residues. The V gene's germline CDR1 is SGHVS and CDR2 FNYEAQ. Overall study findings and caveats: CXCR3-negative naive cells had less hydrophobic TRB CDR3s than did CXCR3-positive naive cells.

Sequenced sample: naive CXCR3+ CD8+ T cells from blood. Subset in this sample: CD45RO-CCR7+CD27+CD95- naive CD8+ T cells expressing CXCR3 (TNR3+). The V gene is TRBV7-6, the J gene TRBJ2-1; TCRdb proposes TRBD2, but this gene call is untestable without DNA. This clonotype was obtained from a human donor in good health. Some clones in this sample may be carry-over from other donors' samples. The chain's CDR3 is CARSLEVSGRAERNEQFF. The full variable domain, rest sourced from reference TRBV7-6 and TRBJ2-1, is GAGVSQSPRYKVTKRGQDVALRCDPISGHVSLYWYRQALGQGPEFLTYFNYEAQQDKSGLPNDRFSAERPEGSISTLTIQRTEQRDSAMYRCARSLEVSGRAERNEQFFGPGTRLTVL.